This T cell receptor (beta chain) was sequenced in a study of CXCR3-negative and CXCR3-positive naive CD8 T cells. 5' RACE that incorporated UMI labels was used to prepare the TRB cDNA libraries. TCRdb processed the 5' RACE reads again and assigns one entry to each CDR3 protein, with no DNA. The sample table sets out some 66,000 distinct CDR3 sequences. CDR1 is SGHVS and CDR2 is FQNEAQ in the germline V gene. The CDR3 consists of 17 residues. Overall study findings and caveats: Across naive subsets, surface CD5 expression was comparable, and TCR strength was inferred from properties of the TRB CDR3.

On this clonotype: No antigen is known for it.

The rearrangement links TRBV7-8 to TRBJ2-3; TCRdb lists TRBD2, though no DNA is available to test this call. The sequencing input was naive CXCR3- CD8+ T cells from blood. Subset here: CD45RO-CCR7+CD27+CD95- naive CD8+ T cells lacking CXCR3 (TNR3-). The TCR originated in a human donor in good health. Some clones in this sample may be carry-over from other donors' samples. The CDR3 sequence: CASSFPAGGASTDTQYF. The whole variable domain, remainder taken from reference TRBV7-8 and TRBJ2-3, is GAGVSQSPRYKVAKRGQDVALRCDPISGHVSLFWYQQALGQGPEFLTYFQNEAQLDKSGLPSDRFFAERPEGSVSTLKIQRTQQEDSAVYLCASSFPAGGASTDTQYFGPGTRLTVL.